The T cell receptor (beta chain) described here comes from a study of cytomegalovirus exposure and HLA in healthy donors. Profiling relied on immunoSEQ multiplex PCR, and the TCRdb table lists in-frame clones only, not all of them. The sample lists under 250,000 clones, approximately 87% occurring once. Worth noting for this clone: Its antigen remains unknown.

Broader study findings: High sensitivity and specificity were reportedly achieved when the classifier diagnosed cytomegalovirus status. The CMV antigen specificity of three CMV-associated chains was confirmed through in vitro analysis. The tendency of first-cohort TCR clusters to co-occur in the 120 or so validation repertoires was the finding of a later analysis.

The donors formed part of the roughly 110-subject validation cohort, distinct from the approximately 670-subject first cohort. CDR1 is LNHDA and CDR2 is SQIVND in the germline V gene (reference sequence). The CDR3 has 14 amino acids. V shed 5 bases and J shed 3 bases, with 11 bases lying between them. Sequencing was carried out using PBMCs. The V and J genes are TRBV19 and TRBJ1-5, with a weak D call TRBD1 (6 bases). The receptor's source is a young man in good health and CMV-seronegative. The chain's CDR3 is CASSSGQNNQPQHF. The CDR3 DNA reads TGTGCCAGTAGTTCAGGACAGAACAATCAGCCCCAGCATTTT. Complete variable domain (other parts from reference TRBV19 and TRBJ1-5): DGGITQSPKYLFRKEGQNVTLSCEQNLNHDAMYWYRQDPGQGLRLIYYSQIVNDFQKGDIAEGYSVSREKKESFPLTVTSAQKNPTAFYLCASSSGQNNQPQHFGDGTRLSIL.